The T cell receptor (beta chain) under discussion was sequenced for a study of shared clonotypes between healthy human individuals. This clone was counted between two and nine times. What it binds is unknown. Deep was the level at which the assay was run. The authors distributed each subset's genomic DNA evenly over several immunoSEQ plates. Under the authors' procedure: There were no quality scores in the junction-only immunoSEQ sequences, so filtering differed. The method was immunoSEQ multiplex PCR; TCRdb's version includes in-frame clones alone and lacks a portion of them. For V, J and clone size, that table is used; D and trimming come from the DNA. The top ten clones hold 13% of a sample with about 480,000 clones, about four fifths of them seen once. Study-wide results and limits: Clonotype sharing among donors likely depends on sequencing depth.

Trimming took 5 bases from V and 8 from J, leaving 12 bases between them. The CDR3 runs 13 residues. CDR1 is SEHNR, CDR2 FQNEAQ, per germline (reference sequence). This TCR was recovered from a woman aged 40-49 years in good health. Some clones in this sample may be carry-over from other donors' samples. V and J are TRBV7-9 and TRBJ1-4; tentatively, D is TRBD1 (6 bases). The sequenced sample consisted of PBMCs. CDR3 region: CASSQGYGEKLFF. DNA for the CDR3: TGTGCCAGCAGCCAGGGGTATGGGGAAAAACTGTTTTTT.